This T cell receptor (beta chain) appears in the sequencing data of a study of T cells after yellow fever vaccination. Whole-study results and caveats: Clones from primary vaccination mostly reappeared after the booster (roughly 95% CD4, around 90% CD8). CD4 and CD8 compartments shared a small share of clonotypes.

One entry per CDR3 protein results from TCRdb running MiXCR on the 5' RACE reads. The table lists tens of thousands of distinct CDR3 sequences, roughly a tenth of them singletons. This clonotype has at least ten counts. The DNA is left out, because the CDR3 cannot be placed on it with certainty; the CDR3 is given as TCRdb lists it. Sequences were derived from PBMCs, either bulk or a sorted T-cell subset (CD4+, CD8+, memory, or dextramer-sorted; not recorded which), sampled roughly 14 days after the first yellow fever vaccination. This sequence was found in a man younger than 30 who received the YFV17D yellow fever vaccine.

The CDR3 region is CASTSGRRAFF. This chain uses TRBV5-1 with TRBJ1-1; no check of the table's D call, TRBD1, against the DNA was made. Including both end residues, the CDR3 is 11 amino acids long. Germline loops: CDR1 SGHRS, CDR2 YFSETQ.